Only a few counts were recorded for the clone carrying this T cell receptor (beta chain). Antigen unknown. Germline V gene lookup returns CDR1 GTSNPN and CDR2 SVGIG (reference sequence). The CDR3 consists of 11 residues. Between the trimmed V and J ends, which lost 2 bases and 10 bases, there was a span of 9 bases. In total, each donor contributed a single heparinised blood draw that averaged roughly 100 mL. Via CD45RO/CCR7/CD25/CD127/CD95/CD27, cells of the CD4+ naive, central memory, regulatory and stem cell-like memory subsets were sorted. All of the sorted populations showed purity greater than 98%. The sample comes from a study of beta chain features in type 1 diabetes. Study-wide results and limits: cDNA-based sequencing might over-represent cells highly expressing TCR.

Reverse transcribing all isolated RNA meant expressed TCRB transcripts were sequenced. Produced via immunoSEQ multiplex PCR; TCRdb's table is partial and in-frame only. The data contain fewer than 500,000 clones, roughly 13% of them seen just once; the ten biggest clones take up less than 0.04%. This sequence originates from a man under 40 in good health. The chain recombines TRBV30 with TRBJ2-1, with D possibly matching TRBD2 (5 bases). Specimen: naive CD4+ T cells from blood. CDR3 loop: CAWSTRGEQFF. The DNA for the CDR3 is TGTGCCTGGAGTACTCGAGGGGAGCAGTTCTTC.